The next 14 T cell receptor beta chains were all read from a single sample in a study of blood T cell repertoires in COVID-19. Generated by immunoSEQ multiplex PCR, the TCRdb table keeps only in-frame clones and is missing some. In the table there are about 210,000 clones, roughly 86% of which are singletons. The material sequenced was peripheral blood. The receptors stem from a middle-aged woman with acute or convalescent COVID-19.

The chain recombines TRBV12-5 with TRBJ1-1; D perhaps matches TRBD1 (5 bases). The germline V and J ends were trimmed by 5 bases and 6 bases, with 10 bases remaining between them. Germline CDR1 and CDR2: LGHNT and FRNRAP. The CDR3 sequence is 12 residues long. CDR3 loop: CASGVDSPEAFF. The CDR3 region has the DNA TGTGCTAGTGGTGTCGACAGTCCTGAAGCTTTCTTT.

This clone was found a few times. CDR3 coding DNA: TGTGCCAGCAGCCTTTTCGGAGGGGATGATGAAAAACTGTTTTTT. As protein: CASSLFGGDDEKLFF. V is TRBV11-2 and J is TRBJ1-4; tentative D call: TRBD1 (5 bases). CDR1 and CDR2 from the germline V gene are SGHAT and FQNNGV. CDR3 size: 15 residues. V was pared by 5 bases and J by 6 bases, with 16 bases between.

The rearrangement links TRBV7-9 to TRBJ1-1; 8 nucleotides line up with TRBD1. This CDR3 region has 17 residues. Looked up from germline, CDR1 is SEHNR and CDR2 is FQNEAQ (reference sequence). V lost 5 bases to trimming and J lost 8 bases; unmatched junction nucleotides: 19. Here the CDR3 reads CASSPARTGTHHFEAFF. For the CDR3, the DNA is TGTGCCAGCAGCCCAGCCAGGACAGGGACACATCACTTCGAAGCTTTCTTT.

The chain carries TRBV13 and TRBJ2-2, with 11 bases fitting TRBD1. The trim removed 8 bases at V and 6 bases at J, leaving 8 bases unmatched. The CDR3 consists of 15 residues. The germline gives CDR1 PRHDT, CDR2 FYEKMQ (reference sequence). CDR3 in amino acids: CASRRTGGMSGELFF. In DNA form, the CDR3 reads TGTGCCAGCCGGCGGACAGGGGGCATGTCCGGGGAGCTGTTTTTT.

This clone has only one observation. The chain links TRBV18 to TRBJ2-6; a weak D match, TRBD2 (5 bases). Germline V lookup: CDR1 KGHSH, CDR2 LQKENI. V lost 3 bases and J lost 4, with 16 bases in between. The CDR3 is made up of 17 amino acids. CDR3 in DNA: TGTGCCAGCTCACCCCCGGCCGGAGGATTCGGGGCCAACGTCCTGACTTTC. This sequence encodes CASSPPAGGFGANVLTF.

The J gene is TRBJ2-5, the V gene TRBV9; 7 bases map to TRBD2. Germline-derived CDR1 and CDR2 are SGDLS and YYNGEE. The V and J ends lost 4 bases and 5 bases, in that order; junction bases with no gene match: 20. This CDR3 is built from 18 residues. CDR3 in DNA: TGTGCCAGCAGCCCCCAGGGAGGGCCTAGCTGGATTACGGAGACCCAGTACTTC. Translation gives CASSPQGGPSWITETQYF.

V and J are TRBV18 and TRBJ2-7, with D possibly TRBD1 on 5 matching bases. Germline CDR1 reads KGHSH; CDR2 reads LQKENI. The V gene lost 10 bases and the J gene lost 0 bases, with 16 bases spanning the gap. The length of the CDR3 is 14 residues. DNA for the CDR3: TGTGCCACAACGGTCGACAGAAACTCCTACGAGCAGTACTTC. Its translation: CATTVDRNSYEQYF.

The chain has TRBV4-1 and TRBJ1-3; D gene unclear. CDR3 size: 15 residues. V gave up 0 bases and J gave up 2 bases, with 8 bases separating them. The germline gives CDR1 MGHRA, CDR2 YSYEKL. In nucleotides, the CDR3 is TGCGCCAGCAGCCAAGATCGCGGGGCTGGAAACACCATATATTTT. This gives the protein CASSQDRGAGNTIYF.

As DNA, the CDR3 is TGTGCCATCAGCCCCAGGAGCACAGATACGCAGTATTTT. As protein: CAISPRSTDTQYF. The chain is built from TRBV10-3 and TRBJ2-3; D gene unclear. This CDR3 is 13 amino acids long. Germline V gives CDR1 ENHRY, CDR2 SYGVKD. V gave up 6 bases and J gave up 0 bases, with 7 bases separating them.

This clone has just one count. The chain employs TRBV5-1 and TRBJ2-7; D is ambiguous. The CDR3 consists of 12 residues. V was shortened by 4 bases and J by 8 bases, with 13 bases between the two germline ends. Germline CDR1 and CDR2: SGHRS and YFSETQ. CDR3 amino acids: CASSSDRVKQYF. The CDR3 nucleotides are TGCGCCAGCAGCAGCGACCGTGTCAAGCAGTACTTC.

The chain is built from TRBV27 and TRBJ1-2, with 12 positions matching TRBD1. With 4 bases clipped from V and 0 bases from J, the junction kept 15 bases outside the gene matches. CDR3 length equals 20 residues. From germline, CDR1 is MNHEY and CDR2 SMNVEV (reference sequence). The CDR3 spells CASSSRDRGRLGSSNYGYTF. The CDR3 region has the DNA TGTGCCAGCAGTTCCCGGGACAGGGGGCGTCTAGGCTCCTCTAACTATGGCTACACCTTC.

The chain employs TRBV7-8 and TRBJ2-5; 7 bases agree with TRBD2. Germline V gene sequence: CDR1 SGHVS, CDR2 FQNEAQ. This CDR3 comprises 16 residues. V lost 5 bases, J lost 4 bases, and 13 bases stayed unmatched. CDR3 region: CASSPGAREGGETQYF. The CDR3 DNA reads TGTGCCAGCAGCCCAGGTGCCAGGGAGGGAGGAGAGACCCAGTACTTC. Filled out from reference TRBV7-8 and TRBJ2-5, the complete variable domain reads GAGVSQSPRYKVAKRGQDVALRCDPISGHVSLFWYQQALGQGPEFLTYFQNEAQLDKSGLPSDRFFAERPEGSVSTLKIQRTQQEDSAVYLCASSPGAREGGETQYFGPGTRLLVL.

The sample holds a few counts of this clone. Here the CDR3 reads CASSLEGDRSTIYF. DNA for the CDR3: TGTGCCAGCAGCTTAGAAGGGGATCGGAGCACCATATATTTT. The chain couples TRBV7-8 to TRBJ1-3; TRBD1 might be the D (5 bases). There are 14 residues in the CDR3. Per the germline V gene, CDR1 is SGHVS and CDR2 is FQNEAQ. V dropped 1 base and J dropped 9 bases, with 13 bases sitting between them.

This chain joins TRBV3-1 (or the pseudogene TRBV3-2) and TRBJ2-5, with 9 bases fitting TRBD1. Germline CDR1 LGHDT, CDR2 YNNKEL (reference sequence). This CDR3 region has 15 residues. The V segment lost 3 bases and the J segment 7 bases; nucleotides outside the gene matches: 9. The CDR3, as DNA: TGTGCCAGCAGCCACTCGGACAGGGGTCGGTCGACCCAGTACTTC. This encodes CASSHSDRGRSTQYF.